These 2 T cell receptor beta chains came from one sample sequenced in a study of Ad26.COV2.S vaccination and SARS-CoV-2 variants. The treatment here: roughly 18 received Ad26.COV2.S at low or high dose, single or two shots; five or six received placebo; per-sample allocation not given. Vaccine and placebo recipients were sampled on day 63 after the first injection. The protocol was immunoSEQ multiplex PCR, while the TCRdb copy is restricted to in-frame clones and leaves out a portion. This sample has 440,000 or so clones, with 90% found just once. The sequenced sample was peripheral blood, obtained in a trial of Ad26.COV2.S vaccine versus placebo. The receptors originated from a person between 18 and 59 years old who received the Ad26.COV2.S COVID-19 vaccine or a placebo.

This CDR3 is CASSDSMEAGTDTQYF. The CDR3, as DNA: TGTGCCAGCAGTGACTCGATGGAGGCGGGCACAGATACGCAGTATTTT. The V gene is TRBV6-4, the J gene TRBJ2-3; tentatively, D is TRBD2 (5 bases). Per the germline V gene, CDR1 is MRHNA and CDR2 is SNTAGT. CDR3 size: 16 residues. The V gene lost 0 bases and the J gene lost 1 base, with 11 bases spanning the gap.

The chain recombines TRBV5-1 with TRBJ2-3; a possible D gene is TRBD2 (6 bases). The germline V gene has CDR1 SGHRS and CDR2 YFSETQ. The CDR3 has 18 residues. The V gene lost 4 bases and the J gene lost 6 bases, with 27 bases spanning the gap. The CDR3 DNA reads TGCGCCAGCAGCCTGGTCGGGGGAGCGGGCTTTCGGAGTGATACGCAGTATTTT. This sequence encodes CASSLVGGAGFRSDTQYF.